This T cell receptor beta chain stems from a study of CD8 T cells in Susac syndrome. The RNA, about 0.5 to 1 ug, was put through reverse transcription using random hexamers. A single record per CDR3 protein comes from TCRdb applying MiXCR to the immunoSEQ multiplex PCR reads. The sample shows 210,000 or so distinct CDR3 sequences, 94% of them seen only once. This clonotype occurred once. Germline V lookup: CDR1 SGHTA, CDR2 FQGNSA. The CDR3 runs to 11 residues. Trimming removed 3 bases from V and 5 bases from J, with 4 bases in between. The chain combines TRBV7-2 with TRBJ2-5; no firm D call. Sequenced material: CD4+ T cells from PBMCs. This receptor was identified in a human donor with Susac syndrome. This chain's CDR3 is CASSFVETQYF. The DNA of the CDR3 is TGTGCCAGCAGCTTCGTGGAGACCCAGTACTTC.